This is a list of T cell receptor beta chains from one sample in a study of T cell repertoires in cytomegalovirus infection. TCRdb fed the reads into MiXCR, producing one record per CDR3 protein. The table shows 200,000 or so distinct CDR3 sequences, with approximately 19% occurring only once. Sample: PBMCs. The receptors shown here come from a human donor in good health (CMV status not recorded). Some clones in this sample may be carry-over from other donors' samples. Both conserved end residues are part of each CDR3.

v_gene | CDR3aa
TRBV11-2 | CATRWGGIMNTEAFF
TRBV7-8 | CASSLHQWNEQFF
TRBV28 | CASRSQHALAFF
TRBV7-2 | CASSWEGGNTQYF
TRBV7-2 | CASSLGGTVADTQYF
TRBV19 | CASRGFTETQYF
TRBV7-8 | CASSLKGGNTEAFF
TRBV12-3/TRBV12-4 | CASSSGGRVMFF
TRBV12-3/TRBV12-4 | CASSSRTGNQPQHF
TRBV7-2 | CASSLVGPATEAFF
TRBV28 | CASSSRTETEAFF
TRBV4-1 | CASSQGWGGNEQFF
TRBV19 | CASSSKAGTGSSFSYEQYF
TRBV20-1 | CSASHTAVEPSNYGYTF
TRBV6-2/TRBV6-3 | CASDRGGLAGAVNEQFF
TRBV4-1 | CASSQDITSGALYDNEQFF
TRBV20-1 | CSAPGQANYGYTF
TRBV4-1 | CASSQGPGQSSYEQYF
TRBV12-5 | CASGVGTSSGTEAFF
TRBV6-5 | CASSYSRTRQGTEAFF
TRBV7-2 | CASSDRGRIHYGYTF
TRBV29-1 | CSVGRGDIQYF
TRBV6-1 | CASSALTGPVTRELFF
TRBV11-2 | CASSEDRYGYTF
TRBV28 | CASRTGTGNTGELFF
TRBV11-3 | CASSEAAPPGELFF
TRBV28 | CASSRQTSRHEQYF
TRBV6-1 | CASSRSWTATNYGYTF
TRBV7-2 | CASSLAGTSGFF
TRBV29-1 | CSVEKPSLRRTDTQYF
TRBV5-1 | CASSGERGEQFF
TRBV20-1 | CSARRQEGYGYTF